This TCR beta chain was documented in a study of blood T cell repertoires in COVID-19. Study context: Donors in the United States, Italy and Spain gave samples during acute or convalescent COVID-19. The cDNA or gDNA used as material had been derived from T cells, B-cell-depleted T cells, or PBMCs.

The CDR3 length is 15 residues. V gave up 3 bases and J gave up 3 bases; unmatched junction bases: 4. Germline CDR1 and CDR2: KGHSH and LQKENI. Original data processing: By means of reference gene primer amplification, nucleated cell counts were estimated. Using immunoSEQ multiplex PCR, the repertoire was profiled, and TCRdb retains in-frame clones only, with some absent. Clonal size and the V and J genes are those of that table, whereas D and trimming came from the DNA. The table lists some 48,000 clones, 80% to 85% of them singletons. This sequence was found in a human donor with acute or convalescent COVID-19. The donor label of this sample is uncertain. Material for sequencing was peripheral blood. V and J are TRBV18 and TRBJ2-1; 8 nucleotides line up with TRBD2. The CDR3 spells CASSPGSGSYNEQFF. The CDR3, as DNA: TGTGCCAGCTCACCGGGCAGCGGGAGCTACAATGAGCAGTTCTTC.